These T cell receptor beta chains were read from a single sample in a study of blood T cells in healthy people across ages. TCRdb recomputed calls from the 5' RACE reads with MiXCR, one row per CDR3 protein. The sample has about 1.5 million distinct CDR3 sequences, around 42% seen once. The sample consisted of blood. Source of these receptors: a woman aged 18-29 years in good health. The CDR3 runs from the conserved cysteine through the conserved F or W. The order of the fields is J gene, D gene, clone size, V gene, CDR3 protein, CDR3 DNA. The D gene is left open where the match is weak. Expanded clones are given a class, and other clones once, few, many or no size at all.

TRBJ2-3,TRBD2,.,TRBV7-2,CASSFRAPGGLAAGTDTQYF,TGTGCCAGCAGTTTTAGGGCCCCAGGTGGTCTAGCGGCTGGCACAGATACGCAGTATTTT
TRBJ1-1,.,.,TRBV6-5,CASSRDGNAEAFF,TGTGCCAGCAGTCGGGACGGCAATGCTGAAGCTTTCTTT
TRBJ2-7,.,few,TRBV20-1,CSARVGGGTNYEQYF,TGCAGTGCTAGAGTGGGCGGGGGCACCAACTACGAGCAGTACTTC
TRBJ2-1,TRBD2,many,TRBV4-1,CASTLGLADYNEQFF,TGCGCCAGCACCCTGGGACTAGCGGACTACAATGAGCAGTTCTTC
TRBJ2-3,TRBD1,.,TRBV11-1,CASTPRVGQGIDTQYF,TGTGCCAGCACCCCAAGAGTGGGACAGGGCATAGATACGCAGTATTTT
TRBJ1-1,.,.,TRBV7-2,CASSSTGRGAPPVTEAFF,TGTGCCAGCAGCTCCACTGGGCGCGGCGCCCCCCCTGTCACTGAAGCTTTCTTT
TRBJ2-7,.,many,TRBV3-1,CASSQVHEQYF,TGTGCCAGCAGCCAAGTCCACGAGCAGTACTTC
TRBJ2-5,TRBD2,few,TRBV7-9,CASSSRLAVQETQYF,TGTGCCAGCAGCTCAAGACTAGCGGTACAAGAGACCCAGTACTTC
TRBJ1-4,TRBD1,.,TRBV6-1,CASGRQGAVEKLFF,TGTGCCAGCGGAAGACAGGGGGCCGTAGAAAAACTGTTTTTT
TRBJ2-5,.,.,TRBV15,CATSRENREWETQYF,TGTGCCACCAGCAGAGAGAACAGGGAGTGGGAGACCCAGTACTTC
TRBJ2-5,.,.,TRBV6-2/TRBV6-3,CACSSWGDETQYF,TGTGCCTGCAGTTCATGGGGAGACGAGACCCAGTACTTC
TRBJ1-1,.,.,TRBV7-9,CASSHGTETEAFF,TGTGCCAGCAGCCATGGGACGGAAACTGAAGCTTTCTTT
TRBJ2-3,.,.,TRBV29-1,CSVDGRRGLTDTQYF,TGCAGCGTTGACGGCAGGCGGGGACTCACAGATACGCAGTATTTT
TRBJ1-5,TRBD1,few,TRBV12-3/TRBV12-4,CASSPGTGYSNQPQHF,TGTGCCAGCAGCCCCGGGACAGGGTATAGCAATCAGCCCCAGCATTTT
TRBJ2-7,.,.,TRBV5-1,CATSRAGSTSYEQYF,TGCGCCACTTCGCGAGCTGGCTCGACCTCCTACGAGCAGTACTTC
TRBJ2-3,.,few,TRBV29-1,CSVEEGGTSTDTQYF,TGCAGCGTTGAAGAGGGGGGAACTAGCACAGATACGCAGTATTTT
TRBJ1-3,TRBD1,once,TRBV3-1,CASSQTRSGQGAGNTIYF,TGTGCCAGCAGCCAAACAAGATCTGGACAGGGGGCTGGAAACACCATATATTTT
TRBJ1-2,TRBD1,.,TRBV20-1,CSAISGQGTYNYSYTF,TGCAGTGCTATCTCGGGACAGGGGACCTATAACTATAGCTACACCTTC
TRBJ1-3,.,.,TRBV7-9,CASSLVQNSGNTIYF,TGTGCCAGCAGCTTAGTACAGAACTCTGGAAACACCATATATTTT
TRBJ2-5,.,.,TRBV6-5,CASSYRSREETQYF,TGTGCCAGCAGTTACCGGAGCAGGGAAGAGACCCAGTACTTC
TRBJ1-2,TRBD1,.,TRBV9,CASSAFTGGNYGYTF,TGTGCCAGCAGCGCTTTTACAGGGGGCAACTATGGCTACACCTTC
TRBJ2-5,.,.,TRBV12-3/TRBV12-4,CASSLSPSEGTQYF,TGTGCCAGCAGTTTATCTCCCTCGGAGGGGACCCAGTACTTC
TRBJ2-7,.,once,TRBV25-1,CASRGSDEQYF,TGTGCCAGCAGGGGGTCCGACGAGCAGTACTTC
TRBJ2-3,.,few,TRBV6-4,CASSDEPGADTQYF,TGTGCCAGCAGTGACGAACCGGGGGCAGATACGCAGTATTTT
TRBJ1-2,TRBD1,.,TRBV7-9,CASSRGQVGSGYTF,TGTGCCAGCAGCCGCGGACAGGTCGGGAGTGGCTACACCTTC
TRBJ2-1,TRBD2,.,TRBV20-1,CSAVAGGFYNKQFF,TGCAGTGCTGTAGCGGGGGGATTCTACAATAAGCAGTTCTTC